This is a list of T cell receptor beta chains from one sample in a study of post-analysis software for immune sequencing data. TCRdb analysed the PCR reads with MiXCR anew, one entry per CDR3 protein. The repertoire includes around 200,000 distinct CDR3 sequences, roughly 30% of them detected once, and about 3.7% sits in the top ten. Material for sequencing was blood. The receptors stem from a girl under 18 with multiple sclerosis. Both conserved end residues are part of each CDR3. D genes are given only for firm matches. Size values are once, few and many counts, or a class for expanded clones, and some rows have none.

abundance,len,j_gene,v_gene,d_gene,CDR3aa,CDR3nt
few,12,TRBJ1-6,TRBV13,NA,CASSLGQTFLHF,TGTGCCAGCAGCTTAGGACAGACATTTCTCCACTTT
many,16,TRBJ2-5,TRBV11-2,NA,CASSNYRTALGETQYF,TGTGCCAGCAGCAACTACCGGACGGCACTTGGGGAGACCCAGTACTTC
many,13,TRBJ2-7,TRBV6-1,NA,CASKGNSFYEQYF,TGTGCCAGCAAAGGGAACAGTTTCTACGAGCAGTACTTC
many,14,TRBJ2-3,TRBV29-1,NA,CSVEDEAATDTQYF,TGCAGCGTTGAAGATGAAGCAGCCACAGATACGCAGTATTTT
NA,15,TRBJ1-5,TRBV16,NA,CASSQPSQAYQPQHF,TGTGCCAGCAGCCAACCTTCACAGGCCTATCAGCCCCAGCATTTT
once,14,TRBJ2-3,TRBV2,TRBD1,CASKEGGGTDTQYF,TGTGCCAGCAAGGAAGGGGGCGGCACAGATACGCAGTATTTT
few,13,TRBJ2-5,TRBV5-1,NA,CASSPNTRETQYF,TGCGCCAGCAGCCCGAACACCAGAGAGACCCAGTACTTC
many,13,TRBJ2-7,TRBV29-1,NA,CSDTHGGDYEQYF,TGCAGTGACACCCACGGCGGGGACTACGAGCAGTACTTC
NA,14,TRBJ1-1,TRBV5-1,TRBD1,CASSLGQGWTEAFF,TGCGCCAGCAGCTTGGGACAGGGATGGACTGAAGCTTTCTTT
NA,12,TRBJ1-2,TRBV18,TRBD1,CASSPGTGSATF,TGTGCCAGCTCCCCCGGGACAGGGTCAGCCACCTTC
many,16,TRBJ2-7,TRBV4-1,TRBD2,CASSPRASGRPYEQYF,TGCGCCAGCAGCCCCCGGGCTAGCGGGAGACCCTACGAGCAGTACTTC
NA,13,TRBJ1-5,TRBV30,NA,CAWSVREDQPQHF,TGTGCCTGGAGTGTACGGGAAGACCAGCCCCAGCATTTT
NA,15,TRBJ1-2,TRBV7-8,TRBD1,CASSGGTASNYGYTF,TGTGCCAGCAGCGGCGGGACAGCCTCTAACTATGGCTACACCTTC
few,13,TRBJ1-2,TRBV2,NA,CASSRDINYGYTF,TGTGCCAGCAGTAGGGACATAAACTATGGCTACACCTTC
many,17,TRBJ1-2,TRBV28,TRBD1,CASSSTEDRGFGYGYTF,TGTGCCAGCAGCTCCACAGAGGACAGGGGATTTGGCTATGGCTACACCTTC
NA,17,TRBJ2-2,TRBV28,TRBD1,CASSLTVEGASTGELFF,TGTGCCAGCAGCCTGACCGTAGAGGGGGCAAGTACCGGGGAGCTGTTTTTT
many,14,TRBJ2-3,TRBV5-1,TRBD2,CASSSGRGTDTQYF,TGCGCCAGCAGCTCCGGGAGGGGCACAGATACGCAGTATTTT
NA,15,TRBJ1-2,TRBV6-5,TRBD1,CASSRYPTGNYGYTF,TGTGCCAGCAGCCGTTACCCGACAGGGAACTATGGCTACACCTTC
NA,18,TRBJ2-3,TRBV5-4,TRBD2,CASSPPGTSGGATDTQYF,TGTGCCAGCAGCCCCCCCGGGACTAGCGGGGGGGCAACAGATACGCAGTATTTT
NA,12,TRBJ2-7,TRBV29-1,NA,CSVAGRTYEQYF,TGCAGCGTGGCCGGGCGGACCTACGAGCAGTACTTC
many,16,TRBJ1-5,TRBV29-1,TRBD1,CSVRESGTGYDQPQHF,TGCAGCGTTAGAGAGTCCGGGACAGGGTACGATCAGCCCCAGCATTTT
few,13,TRBJ2-7,TRBV6-1,TRBD1,CASNKGAMYEQYF,TGTGCCAGCAACAAGGGGGCGATGTACGAGCAGTACTTC
few,17,TRBJ1-5,TRBV25-1,TRBD1,CASSANSRDRSNQPQHF,TGTGCCAGCAGTGCCAATTCCCGGGACAGATCCAATCAGCCCCAGCATTTT
many,12,TRBJ2-7,TRBV12-3/TRBV12-4,NA,CASSLIWHEQYF,TGTGCCAGCAGTTTGATCTGGCACGAGCAGTACTTC
many,14,TRBJ1-5,TRBV3-1,NA,CASSQGASGQPQHF,TGTGCCAGCAGCCAAGGGGCGTCTGGGCAGCCCCAGCATTTT
NA,15,TRBJ2-3,TRBV2,NA,CASRPSGTSGDTQYF,TGTGCCAGCAGACCGTCCGGGACCTCCGGAGATACACAGTATTTT
NA,15,TRBJ1-2,TRBV28,TRBD1,CASSSLDSRGGGYTF,TGTGCCAGCAGTTCCCTCGACTCCAGGGGGGGTGGCTACACCTTC
few,13,TRBJ1-1,TRBV13,NA,CASSTDRNTEAFF,TGTGCCAGCAGCACCGACAGGAACACTGAAGCTTTCTTT
many,15,TRBJ2-5,TRBV18,NA,CASSPGTLPGETQYF,TGTGCCAGCTCACCAGGGACCCTCCCCGGGGAGACCCAGTACTTC
NA,16,TRBJ2-6,TRBV20-1,NA,CSARDQRALGANVPTF,TGCAGTGCTAGAGATCAAAGGGCTTTAGGGGCCAACGTCCCGACTTTC
many,13,TRBJ2-5,TRBV29-1,NA,CSVEGPNQETQYF,TGCAGCGTTGAAGGGCCAAATCAAGAGACCCAGTACTTC
once,16,TRBJ2-1,TRBV12-3/TRBV12-4,TRBD2,CASSLRPGLAVREQFF,TGTGCCAGCAGTTTACGCCCGGGACTAGCGGTAAGGGAGCAGTTCTTC
NA,16,TRBJ1-3,TRBV3-1,NA,CASSQEQKRAGNTIYF,TGTGCCAGCAGCCAGGAACAAAAACGTGCTGGAAACACCATATATTTT
many,14,TRBJ2-3,TRBV29-1,TRBD2,CSVVSGASTDTQYF,TGCAGCGTGGTAAGCGGGGCCAGCACAGATACGCAGTATTTT
NA,16,TRBJ2-1,TRBV11-2,TRBD2,CASSSLGGGAYNEQFF,TGTGCCAGCAGCTCCTTGGGCGGGGGGGCCTACAATGAGCAGTTCTTC
many,15,TRBJ1-5,TRBV7-2,TRBD1,CASSLVGQGQRPQHF,TGTGCCAGCAGCTTAGTCGGACAGGGGCAGCGGCCCCAGCATTTT
many,13,TRBJ2-7,TRBV29-1,TRBD2,CSVGGRANYEQYF,TGCAGCGTTGGCGGGAGGGCCAACTACGAGCAGTACTTC
NA,12,TRBJ1-6,TRBV12-3/TRBV12-4,NA,CASRLRGSPLHF,TGTGCCAGCAGGCTGAGGGGTTCACCCCTCCACTTT
many,12,TRBJ2-3,TRBV12-3/TRBV12-4,TRBD1,CASSSEQGTQYF,TGTGCCAGCAGTTCGGAACAGGGGACGCAGTATTTT
NA,13,TRBJ2-5,TRBV14,TRBD1,CASSQQGAQTQYF,TGTGCCAGCAGCCAACAGGGGGCGCAGACCCAGTACTTC
NA,16,TRBJ1-3,TRBV7-9,NA,CASSFHREDSGNTIYF,TGTGCCAGCAGCTTTCACAGGGAAGACTCTGGAAACACCATATATTTT
NA,14,TRBJ1-1,TRBV18,NA,CASSPCPEGPEAFF,TGTGCCAGCTCACCATGTCCGGAGGGCCCTGAAGCTTTCTTT
few,14,TRBJ1-2,TRBV20-1,NA,CSASSQPGSGGYTF,TGCAGTGCTAGTTCTCAACCGGGTAGCGGGGGCTACACCTTC
NA,17,TRBJ1-3,TRBV5-1,NA,CASSLASGSASGNTIYF,TGCGCCAGCAGCTTGGCCTCGGGGAGCGCCTCTGGAAACACCATATATTTT
many,14,TRBJ2-4,TRBV7-2,NA,CASSVSGVGDIQYF,TGTGCCAGCAGCGTTTCGGGAGTTGGAGACATTCAGTACTTC
few,17,TRBJ2-7,TRBV6-6,TRBD2,CASSYSPPGLADSEQYF,TGTGCCAGCAGTTACTCGCCTCCGGGACTAGCGGACTCGGAGCAGTACTTC
NA,15,TRBJ2-1,TRBV24-1,TRBD2,CATSESGRAYNEQFF,TGTGCCACCAGTGAAAGCGGGAGGGCCTACAATGAGCAGTTCTTC
NA,16,TRBJ1-1,TRBV5-1,TRBD1,CASNSDPTGLGTEAFF,TGCGCCAGCAACTCCGACCCGACAGGGCTTGGCACTGAAGCTTTCTTT
many,15,TRBJ2-5,TRBV12-3/TRBV12-4,TRBD1,CASSRGQTSQETQYF,TGTGCCAGCAGTCGGGGACAGACGTCCCAAGAGACCCAGTACTTC
few,14,TRBJ1-6,TRBV3-1,TRBD1,CASRNRDRVSPLHF,TGTGCCAGCAGAAACCGGGACAGGGTTTCACCCCTCCACTTT
many,14,TRBJ2-7,TRBV20-1,TRBD1,CSARADRAAYEQYF,TGCAGTGCTAGGGCAGACAGGGCGGCCTACGAGCAGTACTTC
NA,15,TRBJ2-7,TRBV9,NA,CASSVETAYYNEQYF,TGTGCCAGCAGCGTAGAAACGGCCTACTACAATGAGCAGTACTTC
NA,13,TRBJ2-2,TRBV20-1,NA,CSARTANTGELFF,TGCAGTGCCAGGACGGCGAACACCGGGGAGCTGTTTTTT
NA,15,TRBJ2-7,TRBV7-2,TRBD2,CASSRASAGSYEQYF,TGTGCCAGCAGTCGAGCTTCAGCGGGGTCCTACGAGCAGTACTTC
NA,12,TRBJ1-6,TRBV28,NA,CASNRLYSPLHF,TGTGCCAGCAATAGACTGTATTCACCCCTCCACTTT